The entry that follows covers one T cell receptor (beta chain) sequence. The CDR3 runs 16 residues. J was trimmed by 6 bases and V by 0 bases; bases with no gene match: 6. Germline V CDR1 and CDR2: DFQATT, SNEGSKA (reference sequence). TCRdb passed the RT-PCR reads through MiXCR, listing each CDR3 protein once. The sample lists about 960,000 distinct CDR3 sequences; about 20% were seen once. This sample is drawn from a study of patients and donors after allogeneic stem cell transplantation. The rearrangement joins TRBV20-1 to TRBJ1-6, with TRBD1 matching 9 bases. This clonotype was obtained from a human donor who was either an allogeneic HSCT recipient or a stem cell or donor lymphocyte infusion donor (not recorded which). It is not recorded whose cells these are; they may come from a transplant donor. Sequences were obtained from blood, either unsorted or a sorted T cell fraction (not recorded which). CDR3 in amino acids: CSARDGRTGVNSPLHF. Here the CDR3 DNA reads TGCAGTGCTAGAGACGGCAGGACAGGGGTTAATTCACCCCTCCACTTT.